The source of this T cell receptor (beta chain) is a study of T cell responses to AZD1222 COVID-19 vaccine. Study at large: Analysis merged second doses at about 4 or about 12 weeks. Study-wide results and caveats: Clonal diversity was possibly underestimated, and the donors were mostly white British, with more females.

Comments on this clone: Its antigen is unidentified.

Measured with immunoSEQ multiplex PCR; TCRdb has only the in-frame clones, and not every one. This sample carries 80,000 or so clones, roughly four fifths of them seen once, and the ten largest clones take around 3%. Losses at the gene ends were 1 base for V and 1 base for J; bases not matched to a gene: 3. The CDR3 has 17 amino acids. Germline V gene data show CDR1 as MNHNS and CDR2 as SASEGT. V gene TRBV6-1 combines with J gene TRBJ1-5; 11 nucleotides match TRBD1. The source is an adult in good health. Material: peripheral blood, obtained on day 0 of AZD1222 vaccination. CDR3 nucleotide sequence: TGTGCCAGCAGTGAAGGGACAGGGGGCGTGAGCAATCAGCCCCAGCATTTT. This codes for CASSEGTGGVSNQPQHF.